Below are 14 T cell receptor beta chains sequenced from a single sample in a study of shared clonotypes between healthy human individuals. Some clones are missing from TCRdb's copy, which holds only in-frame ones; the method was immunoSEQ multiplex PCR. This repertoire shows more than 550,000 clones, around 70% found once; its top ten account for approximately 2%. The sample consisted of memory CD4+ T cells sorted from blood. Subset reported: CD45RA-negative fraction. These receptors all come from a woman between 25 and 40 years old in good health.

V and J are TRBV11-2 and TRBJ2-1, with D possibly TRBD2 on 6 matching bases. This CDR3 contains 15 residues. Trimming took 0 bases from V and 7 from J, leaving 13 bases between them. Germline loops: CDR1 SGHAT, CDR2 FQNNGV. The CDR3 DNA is TGTGCCAGCAGCTTAGATATAGCGGTAGGAAATGAGCAGTTCTTC. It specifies CASSLDIAVGNEQFF.

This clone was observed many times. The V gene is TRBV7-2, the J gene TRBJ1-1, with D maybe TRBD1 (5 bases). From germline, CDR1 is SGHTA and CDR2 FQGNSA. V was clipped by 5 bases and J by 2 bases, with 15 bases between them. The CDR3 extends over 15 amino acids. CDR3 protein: CASSDTRASNTEAFF. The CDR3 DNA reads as TGTGCCAGCAGCGACACCAGGGCTTCTAACACTGAAGCTTTCTTT. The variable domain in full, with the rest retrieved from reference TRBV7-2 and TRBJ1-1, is GAGVSQSPSNKVTEKGKDVELRCDPISGHTALYWYRQSLGQGLEFLIYFQGNSAPDKSGLPSDRFSAERTGGSVSTLTIQRTQQEDSAVYLCASSDTRASNTEAFFGQGTRLTVV.

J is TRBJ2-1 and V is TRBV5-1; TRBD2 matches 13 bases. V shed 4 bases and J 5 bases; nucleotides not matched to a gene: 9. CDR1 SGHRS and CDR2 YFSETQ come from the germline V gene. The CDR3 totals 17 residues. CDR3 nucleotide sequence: TGCGCCAGCAGCCCTACCTTCGGGACTAGCGGGAACAATGAGCAGTTCTTC. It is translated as CASSPTFGTSGNNEQFF.

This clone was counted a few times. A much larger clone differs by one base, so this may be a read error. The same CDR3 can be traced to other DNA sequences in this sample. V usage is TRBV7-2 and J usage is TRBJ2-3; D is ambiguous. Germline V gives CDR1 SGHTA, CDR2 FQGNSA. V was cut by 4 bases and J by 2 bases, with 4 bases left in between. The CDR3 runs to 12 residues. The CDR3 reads CASSSFTDTQYF. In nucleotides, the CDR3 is TGTGCCAGCAGCTCCTTCACAGATACGCAGTATTTT.

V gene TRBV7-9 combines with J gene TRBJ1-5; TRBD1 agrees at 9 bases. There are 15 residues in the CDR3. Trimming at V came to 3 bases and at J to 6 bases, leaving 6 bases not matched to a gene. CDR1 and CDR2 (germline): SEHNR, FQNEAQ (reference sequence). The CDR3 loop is CASSLGQGQSQPQHF. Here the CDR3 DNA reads TGTGCCAGCAGCTTGGGACAGGGTCAGAGTCAGCCCCAGCATTTT. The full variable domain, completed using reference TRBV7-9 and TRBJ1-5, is DTGVSQNPRHKITKRGQNVTFRCDPISEHNRLYWYRQTLGQGPEFLTYFQNEAQLEKSRLLSDRFSAERPKGSFSTLEIQRTEQGDSAMYLCASSLGQGQSQPQHFGDGTRLSIL.

CDR3 nucleotides: TGTGCCAGCAGCTGGGAGTCTGGAAACACCATATATTTT. Amino acid sequence: CASSWESGNTIYF. The V call is TRBV11-2, the J call TRBJ1-3; the D is unclear. V lost 4 bases, J lost 1 base, and 5 bases lay in between. Germline assignment: CDR1 SGHAT and CDR2 FQNNGV. The CDR3 is 13 amino acids.

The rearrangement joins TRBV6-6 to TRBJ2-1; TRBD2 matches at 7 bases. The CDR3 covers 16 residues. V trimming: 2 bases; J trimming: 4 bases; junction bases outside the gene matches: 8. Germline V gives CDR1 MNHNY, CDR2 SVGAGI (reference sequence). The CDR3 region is CASSYVGASGYNEQFF. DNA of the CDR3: TGTGCCAGCAGTTACGTCGGGGCTAGCGGATACAATGAGCAGTTCTTC.

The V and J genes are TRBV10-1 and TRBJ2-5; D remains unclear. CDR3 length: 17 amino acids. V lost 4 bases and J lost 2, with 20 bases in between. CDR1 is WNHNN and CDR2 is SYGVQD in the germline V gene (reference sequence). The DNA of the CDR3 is TGCGCCAGCAGTGGCTCCGCGCCCCTGTTGGGACAAGAGACCCAGTACTTC. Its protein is CASSGSAPLLGQETQYF.

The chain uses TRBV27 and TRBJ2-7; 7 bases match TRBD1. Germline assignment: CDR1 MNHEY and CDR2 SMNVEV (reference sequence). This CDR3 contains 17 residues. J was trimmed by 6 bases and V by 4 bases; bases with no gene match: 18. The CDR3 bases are TGTGCCAGCAGTTCAAGACCCCCCGCGACAGGGTTTAGCGAGCAGTACTTC. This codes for CASSSRPPATGFSEQYF.

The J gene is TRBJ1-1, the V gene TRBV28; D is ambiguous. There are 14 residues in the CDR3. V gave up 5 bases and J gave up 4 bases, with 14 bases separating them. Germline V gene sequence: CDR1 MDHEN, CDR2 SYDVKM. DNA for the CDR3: TGTGCCAGCAGTACGCCAAGGAGGAGCACTGAAGCTTTCTTT. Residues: CASSTPRRSTEAFF.

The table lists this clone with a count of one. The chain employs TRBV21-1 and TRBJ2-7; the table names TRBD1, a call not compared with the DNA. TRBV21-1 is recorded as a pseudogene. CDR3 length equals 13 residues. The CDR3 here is CATLQGTSYEQYF. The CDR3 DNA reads TGTGCCACACTTCAGGGGACATCCTACGAGCAGTACTTC.

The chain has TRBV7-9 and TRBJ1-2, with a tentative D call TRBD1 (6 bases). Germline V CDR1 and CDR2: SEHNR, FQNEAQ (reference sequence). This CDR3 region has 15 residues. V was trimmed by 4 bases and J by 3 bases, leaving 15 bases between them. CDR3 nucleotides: TGTGCCAGCAGCTGGCCCGGGGGGGCGGACTATGGCTACACCTTC. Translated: CASSWPGGADYGYTF.

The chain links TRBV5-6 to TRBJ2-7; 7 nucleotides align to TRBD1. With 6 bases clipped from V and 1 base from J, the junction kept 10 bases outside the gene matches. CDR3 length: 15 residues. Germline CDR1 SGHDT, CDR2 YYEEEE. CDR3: CASTAGQAGSYEQYF. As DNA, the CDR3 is TGTGCCAGCACCGCAGGACAGGCCGGATCCTACGAGCAGTACTTC. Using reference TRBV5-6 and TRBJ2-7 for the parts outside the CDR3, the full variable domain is DAGVTQSPTHLIKTRGQQVTLRCSPKSGHDTVSWYQQALGQGPQFIFQYYEEEERQRGNFPDRFSGHQFPNYSSELNVNALLLGDSALYLCASTAGQAGSYEQYFGPGTRLTVT.

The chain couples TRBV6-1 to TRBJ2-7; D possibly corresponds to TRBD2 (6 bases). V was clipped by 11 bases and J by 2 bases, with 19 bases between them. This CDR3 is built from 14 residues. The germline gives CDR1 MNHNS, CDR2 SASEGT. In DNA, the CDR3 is TGTGCCGCAAAACCGGGACTCAGCACCTACGAGCAGTACTTC. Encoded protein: CAAKPGLSTYEQYF.